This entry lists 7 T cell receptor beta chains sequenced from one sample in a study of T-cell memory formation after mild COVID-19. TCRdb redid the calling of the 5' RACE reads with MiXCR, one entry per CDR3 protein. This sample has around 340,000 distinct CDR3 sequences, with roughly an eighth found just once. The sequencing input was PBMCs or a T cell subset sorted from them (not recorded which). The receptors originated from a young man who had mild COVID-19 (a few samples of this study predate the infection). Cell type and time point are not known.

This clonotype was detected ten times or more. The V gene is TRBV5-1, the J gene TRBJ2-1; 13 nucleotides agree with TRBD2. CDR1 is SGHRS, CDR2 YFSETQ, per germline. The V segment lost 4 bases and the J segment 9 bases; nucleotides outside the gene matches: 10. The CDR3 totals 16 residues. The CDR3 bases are TGCGCCAGCAGCCGGATTACTAGCGGGGGGGCTGGTGAGCAGTTCTTC. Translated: CASSRITSGGAGEQFF.

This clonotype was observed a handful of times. This CDR3 is CASSLQGGFTAVIYF. DNA of the CDR3: TGTGCCAGCAGCTTACAGGGTGGCTTTACAGCGGTCATATATTTT. This rearrangement joins TRBV7-2 to TRBJ1-3; D perhaps matches TRBD1 (5 bases). The germline CDR1 and CDR2 sequences are SGHTA and FQGNSA. V was trimmed by 2 bases and J by 12 bases, leaving 20 bases between them. The CDR3 spans 15 residues.

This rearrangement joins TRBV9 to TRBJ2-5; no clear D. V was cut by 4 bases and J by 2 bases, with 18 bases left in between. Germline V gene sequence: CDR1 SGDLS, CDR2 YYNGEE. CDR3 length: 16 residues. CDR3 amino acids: CASSPSKQNPQETQYF. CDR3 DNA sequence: TGTGCCAGCAGCCCGAGTAAGCAAAACCCACAAGAGACCCAGTACTTC.

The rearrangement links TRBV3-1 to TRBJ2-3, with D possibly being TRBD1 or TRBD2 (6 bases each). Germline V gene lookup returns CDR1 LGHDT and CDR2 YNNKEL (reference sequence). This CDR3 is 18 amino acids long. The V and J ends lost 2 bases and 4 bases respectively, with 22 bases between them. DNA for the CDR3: TGTGCCAGCAGCCAACCCCGGGGGCAGGGAATTTCCTCAGATACGCAGTATTTT. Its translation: CASSQPRGQGISSDTQYF.

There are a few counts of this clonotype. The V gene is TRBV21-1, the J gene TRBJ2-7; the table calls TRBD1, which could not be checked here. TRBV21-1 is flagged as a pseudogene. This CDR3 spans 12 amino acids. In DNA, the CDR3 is TGTGCCAGCTCCGGGACAGCATACGAGCAGTACGTC. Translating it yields CASSGTAYEQYV.

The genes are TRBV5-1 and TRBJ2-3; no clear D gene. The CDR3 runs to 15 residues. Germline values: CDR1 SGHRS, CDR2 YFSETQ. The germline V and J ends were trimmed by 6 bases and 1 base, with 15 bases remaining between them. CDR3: CASNRVELGTDTQYF. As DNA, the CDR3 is TGCGCCAGCAATCGAGTCGAATTGGGCACAGATACGCAGTATTTT.

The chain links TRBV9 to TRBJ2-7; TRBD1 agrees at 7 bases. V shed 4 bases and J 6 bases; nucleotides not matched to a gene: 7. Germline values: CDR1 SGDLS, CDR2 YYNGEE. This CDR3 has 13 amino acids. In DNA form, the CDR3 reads TGTGCCAGCAGCACAACAGGGGTCTCCGAGCAGTACTTC. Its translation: CASSTTGVSEQYF.